This T cell receptor beta chain was sequenced in a study of T-cell reconstitution after alpha-beta-depleted transplantation in children (dated by TCRdb to 2015 to 2016). About the full investigation: Using TCR repertoire profiling, the study followed T-cell immune reconstitution in a quantitative way in children after TCRalphabeta/CD19-depleted allogeneic hematopoietic cell transplantation.

Concerning this clonotype itself: Its antigen is not yet known. No quality values exist for individual bases; no much larger clone is one base distant.

The method behind the library was PCR. The sequencer listed for this sample is Illumina HiSeq 2500. TCR libraries were prepared with molecular barcoding, using unique molecular identifiers to normalize TCRbeta repertoire quantification. Through fastp at Q25 and MiXCR, TCRdb rebuilt clones from the public reads, retaining in-frame beta chains. Every CDR3 protein is listed once, alongside the most common genes and DNA of its rows. This sample comprises about 370,000 distinct CDR3 sequences, roughly 20% of them detected only once. Of the sample, about 3.8% is held by the ten largest clones. The cysteine opens and the phenylalanine closes a CDR3 of 14 amino acids. The retained sequence is limited to the CDR3, 42 bases, with the frame set at the first base. Taken from the germline V gene (reference sequence), the CDR1 and CDR2 loops are DFQATT and SNEGSKA. Trimming costs V 3 bases and J 2 bases, and their ends lie 14 bases apart.

The chain employs TRBV20-1 and TRBJ2-7; D gene: possibly TRBD2, on 5 matching bases. Sequencing used PBMCs from the stem cell graft donor, obtained from the stem cell graft. This TCR came from a human donor who donated a stem cell graft to a child with acute myeloid leukemia. The CDR3 has the sequence CSARRSGGPYEQYF. The sequence in DNA is TGCAGTGCTAGGCGATCAGGAGGACCCTACGAGCAGTACTTC.